The clone carrying this TCR beta chain was recorded many times. The sample originates from a study of T-cell reconstitution after alpha-beta-depleted transplantation in children. Unique molecular identifiers were incorporated into the prepared TCRbeta library. TCRdb independently ran MiXCR on the PCR reads; one entry per CDR3 protein. The data show over 550,000 distinct CDR3 sequences, about 10% seen once. Germline V CDR1 and CDR2: SGHTA, FQGTGA. J gave up 4 bases and V 5 bases, and 3 bases lay outside the gene matches. The CDR3 is 14 amino acids. The chain is built from TRBV7-3 and TRBJ2-2; 8 bases agree with TRBD1. Sequencing was performed on PBMCs from the stem cell graft donor, taken from the stem cell graft. This clonotype originated in a human donor who donated a stem cell graft to a child with acute myeloid leukemia. CDR3 amino acids: CASSPGQGTGELFF. The CDR3 nucleotides are TGTGCCAGCAGCCCCGGACAGGGCACCGGGGAGCTGTTTTTT.